This T cell receptor (beta chain) is drawn from a study of T-cell reconstitution after alpha-beta-depleted transplantation in children. TCRbeta library construction was performed incorporating unique molecular identifiers. TCRdb passed the PCR reads through MiXCR, listing each CDR3 protein once. The profile shows about 110,000 distinct CDR3 sequences, 10% of them singletons. In germline, CDR1 is MNHEY, CDR2 SMNVEV (reference sequence). CDR3 size: 14 residues. As for this clonotype: This may be a read error: a much more frequent sequence differs by one nucleotide.

This receptor was identified in a human donor who donated a stem cell graft to a child with acute lymphoblastic leukemia. The input for sequencing was PBMCs from the stem cell graft donor, taken from the stem cell graft. V and J are TRBV27 and TRBJ2-5, with D perhaps TRBD2 (5 bases). CDR3 DNA sequence: TGTGCCAGCGCCAGCGGAGCCAGCCAAGAGACCCGGTACTTC. Residues: CASASGASQETRYF.